This T cell receptor beta chain was captured in a study of beta chain features in type 1 diabetes. The J segment lost 4 bases and the V segment lost 1 base, leaving 6 bases of the junction unmatched. Per the germline V gene, CDR1 is SGHVS and CDR2 is FQNEAQ. This CDR3 comprises 16 residues. Expressed TCRB transcripts were sequenced, since all the RNA that had been isolated was reverse transcribed. Clones were read by immunoSEQ multiplex PCR, and TCRdb kept only the in-frame ones, dropping some. The table has 250,000 to 300,000 clones, roughly 8% seen once. The chain combines TRBV7-8 with TRBJ2-3, with 9 bases lining up with TRBD2. The sequence came from a woman younger than 30 in good health. Sequencing used central memory CD4+ T cells from blood. Written as DNA, the CDR3 is TGTGCCAGCAGCTTAGGGGGACTAGCCCGCTCAGATACGCAGTATTTT. It encodes CASSLGGLARSDTQYF.